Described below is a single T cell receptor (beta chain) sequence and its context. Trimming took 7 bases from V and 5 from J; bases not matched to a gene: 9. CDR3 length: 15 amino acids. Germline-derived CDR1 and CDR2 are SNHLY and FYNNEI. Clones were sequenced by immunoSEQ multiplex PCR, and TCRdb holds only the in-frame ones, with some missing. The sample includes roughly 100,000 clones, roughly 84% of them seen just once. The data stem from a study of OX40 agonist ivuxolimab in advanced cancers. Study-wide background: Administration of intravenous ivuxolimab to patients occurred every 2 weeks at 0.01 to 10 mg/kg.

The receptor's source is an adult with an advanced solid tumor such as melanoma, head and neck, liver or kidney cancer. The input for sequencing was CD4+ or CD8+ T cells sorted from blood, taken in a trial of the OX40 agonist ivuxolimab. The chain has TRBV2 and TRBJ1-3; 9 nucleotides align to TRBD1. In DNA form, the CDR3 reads TGTGCCAGCACCGAACAGGGGGCAAATCGAAACACCATATATTTT. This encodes CASTEQGANRNTIYF.